A single sample gave rise to the 25 T cell receptor beta chains below, sequenced in a study of early T cells in non-severe SARS-CoV-2 infection. One entry per CDR3 protein results from TCRdb running MiXCR on the 5' RACE reads. Among approximately 83,000 distinct CDR3 sequences listed, about 14% were seen once. The sequencing input was whole blood. These receptors were collected from an adult who was a healthcare worker with PCR-confirmed SARS-CoV-2 infection or an uninfected control (not recorded which).

This clonotype was recorded at least ten times. The rearrangement uses TRBV20-1 and TRBJ2-1, with 10 nucleotides matching TRBD2. Per the germline V gene, CDR1 is DFQATT and CDR2 is SNEGSKA (reference sequence). J was trimmed by 6 bases and V by 1 base; bases with no gene match: 6. CDR3 length: 15 residues. The CDR3 here is CSARGGSGRANEQFF. Written as DNA, the CDR3 is TGCAGTGCTAGAGGAGGGAGCGGGAGGGCCAATGAGCAGTTCTTC.

The chain is built from TRBV9 and TRBJ2-7, with 7 bases aligning to TRBD1. This CDR3 comprises 15 residues. The junction had 4 bases not matched to a gene; V was cut back by 0 bases and J by 1 base. Looked up from germline, CDR1 is SGDLS and CDR2 is YYNGEE. The CDR3 DNA sequence: TGTGCCAGCAGCGTAGGAGCAGGGGGTTCCTACGAGCAGTACTTC. Translated, it gives CASSVGAGGSYEQYF.

This clonotype showed up many times. J is TRBJ1-1 and V is TRBV5-1; D is unclear. CDR3 length: 16 residues. Trimming took 4 bases from V and 0 from J, leaving 16 bases between them. Germline loops: CDR1 SGHRS, CDR2 YFSETQ. CDR3 nucleotides: TGCGCCAGCAGCCCATACCGCGGAGGGCTGAACACTGAAGCTTTCTTT. Translating gives CASSPYRGGLNTEAFF.

This sequence joins TRBV3-1 and TRBJ2-1, with TRBD2 matching 9 bases. The CDR3 is 14 residues long. V gave up 5 bases and J gave up 5 bases; unmatched junction bases: 4. Germline lookup yields CDR1 LGHDT and CDR2 YNNKEL (reference sequence). The CDR3 loop is CASSNLAGNNEQFF. The CDR3 DNA is TGTGCCAGCAGCAACCTAGCGGGAAACAATGAGCAGTTCTTC.

This clonotype has only a few counts. The rearrangement links TRBV9 to TRBJ2-2; no definite D call. Trimming pared 3 bases from V and 4 bases from J, leaving 7 bases between. The germline V gene encodes CDR1 SGDLS and CDR2 YYNGEE. The CDR3 has 13 residues. The CDR3 region is CASSGMFTGELFF. The DNA of the CDR3 is TGTGCCAGCAGCGGCATGTTCACCGGGGAGCTGTTTTTT.

The CDR3 DNA reads as TGCAGTGCTAGAGAATCGCCCTACACTGAAGCTTTCTTT. As protein: CSARESPYTEAFF. The chain is built from TRBV20-1 and TRBJ1-1; D is undetermined. In germline, CDR1 is DFQATT, CDR2 SNEGSKA (reference sequence). This CDR3 has 13 amino acids. Trimming cost V 0 bases and J 3 bases, with 8 bases left between them.

The rearrangement links TRBV6-6 to TRBJ2-1; D is perhaps TRBD1 or TRBD2 (5 bases each). CDR3 length equals 12 residues. With 6 bases removed from V and 7 bases from J, the gap between germline ends came to 10 bases. Per the germline V gene, CDR1 is MNHNY and CDR2 is SVGAGI (reference sequence). CDR3 protein: CASRTWGNEQFF. In nucleotides, the CDR3 is TGTGCCAGCAGGACGTGGGGGAATGAGCAGTTCTTC.

This clonotype was found many times. The V call is TRBV7-2, the J call TRBJ1-4, with D unclear. V lost 4 bases, J lost 0 bases, and 12 bases lay in between. Germline V gene data show CDR1 as SGHTA and CDR2 as FQGNSA. This CDR3 contains 16 residues. The CDR3, as DNA: TGTGCCAGCAGCTCGCGGGCAGGCTCAACTAATGAAAAACTGTTTTTT. As protein: CASSSRAGSTNEKLFF.

This clonotype was detected a few times. The rearrangement joins TRBV12-3 or TRBV12-4 to TRBJ1-5; no definite D call. Trimming took 6 bases from V and 0 from J, leaving 9 bases between them. The CDR3 has 14 amino acids. The CDR3 loop is CASSPGISNQPQHF. For the CDR3, the DNA is TGTGCCAGCAGCCCCGGGATTAGCAATCAGCCCCAGCATTTT.

This clonotype has a count of ten or more. The chain joins TRBV7-9 to TRBJ2-5; 7 positions agree with TRBD2. Germline V gene sequence: CDR1 SEHNR, CDR2 FQNEAQ (reference sequence). Losses at the gene ends were 9 bases for V and 3 bases for J; bases not matched to a gene: 10. This CDR3 has 14 amino acids. The CDR3 is CASSLREVEETQYF. CDR3 nucleotides: TGTGCCAGTTCCTTACGGGAGGTGGAAGAGACCCAGTACTTC.

This clonotype was seen a few times. This chain joins TRBV20-1 and TRBJ1-4; D might be TRBD1 (5 bases). The length of the CDR3 is 14 residues. V shed 5 bases and J shed 3 bases, with 13 bases lying between them. Germline V gene data show CDR1 as DFQATT and CDR2 as SNEGSKA (reference sequence). CDR3 residues: CSAPAGASNEKLFF. DNA of the CDR3: TGCAGTGCTCCTGCCGGGGCCTCTAATGAAAAACTGTTTTTT.

The chain has TRBV12-3 or TRBV12-4 and TRBJ1-2; D is perhaps TRBD1 (5 bases). V was pared by 6 bases and J by 8 bases, with 19 bases between. The CDR3 has 14 amino acids. The CDR3 DNA sequence: TGTGCCAGCAGGGCTGGGGGTCTGGGTGTGGGCTACACCTTC. This codes for CASRAGGLGVGYTF.

This clonotype showed up many times. The chain is built from TRBV25-1 and TRBJ1-1, with D possibly being TRBD1 (5 bases). Germline assignment: CDR1 MGHDK and CDR2 SYGVNS. This CDR3 has 12 amino acids. V dropped 5 bases and J dropped 5 bases, with 9 bases sitting between them. The CDR3 DNA is TGTGCCAGCAGTCTCCAGGGAACTGAAGCTTTCTTT. This encodes CASSLQGTEAFF.

This clonotype was counted at least ten times. The chain uses TRBV29-1 and TRBJ2-1, with 7 bases aligning to TRBD2. V gave up 5 bases and J gave up 7 bases; unmatched junction bases: 17. The CDR3 covers 16 residues. Germline-derived CDR1 and CDR2 are SQVTM and ANQGSEA. Here the CDR3 DNA reads TGCAGCGTTCTCCTAGGGAGGGGCGGTAATATGAATGAGCAGTTCTTC. This sequence encodes CSVLLGRGGNMNEQFF.

The chain recombines TRBV29-1 with TRBJ2-3; no clear D gene. The CDR3 contains 13 residues. Trimming pared 5 bases from V and 0 bases from J, leaving 9 bases between. Germline assignment: CDR1 SQVTM and CDR2 ANQGSEA. The CDR3, as DNA: TGCAGCGTTAGTCCCGCTAGCACAGATACGCAGTATTTT. It yields the protein CSVSPASTDTQYF.

This chain connects TRBV2 to TRBJ2-1; D is possibly TRBD2 (6 bases). CDR3 size: 13 residues. Germline CDR1 is SNHLY and CDR2 is FYNNEI. Between the trimmed V and J ends, which lost 3 bases and 7 bases, there was a span of 10 bases. The CDR3 DNA sequence: TGTGCCAGCAGTGACCAGCGGGCAAATGAGCAGTTCTTC. It specifies CASSDQRANEQFF.

On this clonotype itself: The CDR3 does not end in the conserved phenylalanine or tryptophan, so this is likely a read error. Because the CDR3's place on the DNA is in doubt, the DNA is left out and the CDR3 is given as listed by TCRdb. The chain couples TRBV9 to TRBJ2-7; the D call in the table, TRBD1, was not verified against the DNA. Germline values: CDR1 SGDLS, CDR2 YYNGEE. The length of the CDR3 is 10 amino acids, counting both ends. The CDR3 region is CASSVALTGH.

There are many counts of this clonotype. V gene TRBV7-9 combines with J gene TRBJ2-5; the match to TRBD1 covers 11 bases. J gave up 5 bases and V 5 bases, and 10 bases lay outside the gene matches. Per the germline V gene, CDR1 is SEHNR and CDR2 is FQNEAQ (reference sequence). The CDR3 consists of 16 residues. This CDR3 reads CASSPGQGAYLETQYF. The CDR3 bases are TGTGCCAGCAGCCCTGGACAGGGGGCGTATTTGGAGACCCAGTACTTC. Variable domain in full (rest from reference TRBV7-9 and TRBJ2-5): DTGVSQNPRHKITKRGQNVTFRCDPISEHNRLYWYRQTLGQGPEFLTYFQNEAQLEKSRLLSDRFSAERPKGSFSTLEIQRTEQGDSAMYLCASSPGQGAYLETQYFGPGTRLLVL.

This clonotype turned up a few times. The chain couples TRBV11-2 to TRBJ2-3, with 7 bases lining up with TRBD1. In germline, CDR1 is SGHAT, CDR2 FQNNGV. J lost 14 bases, V lost 5 bases, and 13 bases had no gene match. CDR3 length: 13 residues. The CDR3 bases are TGTGCCAGCAGCATCAACCTCCGGGACAGCGTGTATTTT. Translating gives CASSINLRDSVYF.

This clonotype has more than one count but fewer than ten. The chain is built from TRBV9 and TRBJ2-5; 9 bases line up with TRBD1. After removal of 3 bases from V and 1 base from J, the junction contained 10 bases not matched to a gene. The CDR3 loop spans 17 amino acids. Germline assignment: CDR1 SGDLS and CDR2 YYNGEE. CDR3 region: CASSARTGEAGQETQYF. CDR3 sequence (DNA): TGTGCCAGCAGCGCGAGGACAGGGGAGGCTGGCCAAGAGACCCAGTACTTC.

This clonotype was observed a few times. The rearrangement links TRBV12-3 or TRBV12-4 to TRBJ1-5, with TRBD1 identical over 9 bases. CDR3 length: 15 amino acids. Trimming took 6 bases from V and 0 from J; bases not matched to a gene: 3. Here the CDR3 DNA reads TGTGCCAGCAGGGGACAGGGAGGTAGCAATCAGCCCCAGCATTTT. Amino acids: CASRGQGGSNQPQHF.

This clonotype was seen ten or more times. V is TRBV12-3 or TRBV12-4 and J is TRBJ2-5, with 8 bases fitting TRBD2. Trimming cost V 5 bases and J 1 base; bases outside gene matches: 3. This CDR3 region has 14 residues. CDR3 coding DNA: TGTGCCAGCAGTCCCCGGGAGGGCCAAGAGACCCAGTACTTC. Its translation: CASSPREGQETQYF.

Note on this clonotype: This may be a read error: a much more frequent sequence differs by one nucleotide. This sequence joins TRBV7-9 and TRBJ2-2; D tentatively reads TRBD1 or TRBD2 (6 bases each). The CDR3 is 16 residues long. The germline CDR1 and CDR2 sequences are SEHNR and FQNEAQ (reference sequence). DNA of the CDR3: TGTGTCACCAGCTCGGCCGGGGGCTCGAACACCGGGGAGCTGTTTTTT. It codes for CVTSSAGGSNTGELFF.

This clonotype was counted ten times or more. V and J are TRBV11-3 and TRBJ1-2; tentatively, D is TRBD1 (5 bases). Between the trimmed V and J ends, which lost 3 bases and 2 bases, there was a span of 7 bases. The CDR3 spans 13 residues. Germline V gene data show CDR1 as SGHNT and CDR2 as YENEEA. The CDR3 nucleotides read TGTGCCAGCAGCTTCGCAGGGAACTATGGCTACACCTTC. Protein: CASSFAGNYGYTF.

The chain joins TRBV2 to TRBJ2-5; no reliable D call. V dropped 3 bases and J dropped 9 bases, with 20 bases sitting between them. Looked up from germline, CDR1 is SNHLY and CDR2 is FYNNEI. CDR3 length: 15 amino acids. The CDR3 protein is CASSDGLTPLESQYF. For the CDR3, the DNA is TGTGCCAGCAGTGATGGGCTGACTCCCCTGGAGTCCCAGTACTTC.